The 11 T cell receptor beta chains below all came from one sample that was sequenced in a study of blood T cell repertoires in COVID-19. Assay: immunoSEQ multiplex PCR; the TCRdb copy retains only in-frame clones and omits some. The data hold around 250,000 clones, with roughly 85% observed a single time. The sample was peripheral blood. The receptors were gathered from a man aged 50-60 years with active or convalescent COVID-19.

The genes are TRBV7-9 and TRBJ2-1; TRBD2 matches at 7 bases. Trimming at V came to 1 base and at J to 2 bases, leaving 2 bases not matched to a gene. The CDR3 has 15 residues. The germline gives CDR1 SEHNR, CDR2 FQNEAQ (reference sequence). CDR3 nucleotides: TGTGCCAGCAGCTTAGGACTAGCCCCCTACAATGAGCAGTTCTTC. Encoded protein: CASSLGLAPYNEQFF.

V is TRBV11-2 and J is TRBJ2-2; 7 bases match TRBD2. This CDR3 is built from 15 residues. Germline CDR1 reads SGHAT; CDR2 reads FQNNGV. Trimming took 4 bases from V and 4 from J; bases not matched to a gene: 6. The CDR3 DNA sequence: TGTGCCAGCAGCTGGATAGCGGGCTCCACCGGGGAGCTGTTTTTT. Its translation: CASSWIAGSTGELFF.

The J gene is TRBJ2-1, the V gene TRBV15, with a tentative D call TRBD2 (6 bases). V was pared by 5 bases and J by 8 bases, with 16 bases between. In germline, CDR1 is LNHNV, CDR2 YYDKDF (reference sequence). This CDR3 has 14 amino acids. CDR3 loop: CATSLPTSPHEQFF. The DNA for the CDR3 is TGTGCCACCAGCCTCCCGACTAGTCCACATGAGCAGTTCTTC.

V and J are TRBV30 and TRBJ1-3; no clear D. CDR1 and CDR2 from the germline V gene are GTSNPN and SVGIG (reference sequence). Trimming cost V 5 bases and J 4 bases, with 12 bases left between them. The CDR3 covers 13 residues. The CDR3 nucleotides are TGTGCCTGGGGGAAGTCCCTAGGAAACACCATATATTTT. Translated: CAWGKSLGNTIYF. Variable domain in full (rest from reference TRBV30 and TRBJ1-3): SQTIHQWPATLVQPVGSPLSLECTVEGTSNPNLYWYRQAAGRGLQLLFYSVGIGQISSEVPQNLSASRPQDRQFILSSKKLLLSDSGFYLCAWGKSLGNTIYFGEGSWLTVV.

J is TRBJ2-2 and V is TRBV11-2, with TRBD2 matching over 14 bases. This CDR3 is 16 amino acids long. V gave up 4 bases and J gave up 7 bases; unmatched junction bases: 5. Germline lookup yields CDR1 SGHAT and CDR2 FQNNGV. The CDR3 is CASSSGLAGGGGELFF. DNA for the CDR3: TGTGCCAGCAGCTCCGGACTAGCGGGAGGCGGCGGGGAGCTGTTTTTT.

The J gene is TRBJ2-2, the V gene TRBV5-5; 9 positions agree with TRBD1. Germline V gene sequence: CDR1 SGHKS, CDR2 YYEKEE (reference sequence). This CDR3 spans 17 amino acids. J lost 0 bases, V lost 2 bases, and 5 bases had no gene match. CDR3 loop: CASSLGTGPTNTGELFF. CDR3 in DNA: TGTGCCAGCAGCTTAGGGACAGGGCCCACGAACACCGGGGAGCTGTTTTTT.

The rearrangement joins TRBV15 to TRBJ1-5; D is possibly TRBD1 (5 bases). The CDR3 has 14 residues. Germline V gene lookup returns CDR1 LNHNV and CDR2 YYDKDF (reference sequence). The V gene lost 3 bases and the J gene lost 7 bases, with 13 bases spanning the gap. In DNA form, the CDR3 reads TGTGCCACCAGCAGCCCGACAGACCTGCAGCCCCAGCATTTT. It specifies CATSSPTDLQPQHF.

The chain joins TRBV7-8 to TRBJ2-7; unclear D gene. Trimming took off 5 bases at V and 0 bases at J, with 14 bases between the two ends. Looked up from germline, CDR1 is SGHVS and CDR2 is FQNEAQ. The CDR3 has 15 amino acids. CDR3 in DNA: TGTGCCAGCAGCAAAGCAGGAACAGTCTCCTACGAGCAGTACTTC. It specifies CASSKAGTVSYEQYF.

To note about this clone: The DNA is omitted, as the CDR3 cannot be located on it reliably, and the CDR3 follows TCRdb's listing. The J gene is TRBJ2-3, the V gene TRBV9; TRBD1, as called in the table, went unchecked against the DNA. Including both end residues, the CDR3 is 21 amino acids long. Germline V gives CDR1 SGDLS, CDR2 YYNGEE. CDR3 protein: CASSPQRRALGMGTKTDTQYF.

The chain links TRBV24-1 to TRBJ2-3; the D is unclear. The CDR3 sequence is 13 residues long. Trimming removed 9 bases at V and 2 bases at J, with 11 bases between. The V gene's germline CDR1 is KGHDR and CDR2 SFDVKD. This CDR3 is CATQKKNTDTQYF. CDR3 DNA: TGTGCCACCCAGAAGAAAAACACAGATACGCAGTATTTT.

The rearrangement links TRBV11-3 to TRBJ2-1; 11 bases map to TRBD2. The germline CDR1 and CDR2 sequences are SGHNT and YENEEA. Trimming cost V 6 bases and J 9 bases; bases outside gene matches: 10. The CDR3 extends over 15 amino acids. The CDR3 DNA reads as TGTGCCAGCAGTCCCGGGACTAGCGGAGAGGGTGAGCAGTTCTTC. Translating gives CASSPGTSGEGEQFF.